Listed here are 2 T cell receptor beta chains from one sample, sequenced in a study of T-cell reconstitution after alpha-beta-depleted transplantation in children (dated by TCRdb to the mid-2010s). Library preparation was by PCR. The listed sequencing device is Illumina HiSeq 2500. TCR library preparation used molecular barcoding, with unique molecular identifiers applied to normalize quantification of the TCRbeta repertoire. TCRdb itself trimmed the public reads at Q25 with fastp, ran MiXCR and retained productive beta chains. Each CDR3 protein appears once, grouped with its most common genes and DNA. The sample table holds roughly 340,000 distinct CDR3 sequences, of which around 15% were seen once. Roughly two fifths of the sample goes to the ten largest clones. This sample's treatment or condition label indicates: allogeneic hematopoietic cell transplantation with graft depleted of TCRalphabeta T cells and CD19 B cells.

The sample in question was PBMCs, mostly from graft donor cells, obtained 360 days after TCRalphabeta/CD19-depleted stem cell transplant. Receptor source: a male patient between 2 and 15 years old who had a stem cell transplant for acute lymphoblastic leukemia, so the T cells may come from the graft donor.

This clonotype was recorded a few times. This chain connects TRBV7-9 to TRBJ2-1, with D hard to call. Per germline, CDR1 SEHNR and CDR2 FQNEAQ (reference sequence). Trimming left V 4 bases short and J 9 bases short, with 19 bases between. The CDR3 consists of 15 residues. CDR3: CASSSYTTPGGEQFF. The CDR3 DNA sequence: TGTGCCAGCAGCTCGTATACTACCCCGGGCGGTGAGCAGTTCTTC.

The rearrangement uses TRBV29-1 and TRBJ2-3; no definite D call. V gave up 7 bases and J gave up 4 bases, with 15 bases separating them. Germline V lookup: CDR1 SQVTM, CDR2 ANQGSEA. This CDR3 comprises 13 residues. The CDR3 is CSATWTSADTQYF. The CDR3 DNA follows: TGCAGCGCCACCTGGACGAGTGCAGATACGCAGTATTTT.